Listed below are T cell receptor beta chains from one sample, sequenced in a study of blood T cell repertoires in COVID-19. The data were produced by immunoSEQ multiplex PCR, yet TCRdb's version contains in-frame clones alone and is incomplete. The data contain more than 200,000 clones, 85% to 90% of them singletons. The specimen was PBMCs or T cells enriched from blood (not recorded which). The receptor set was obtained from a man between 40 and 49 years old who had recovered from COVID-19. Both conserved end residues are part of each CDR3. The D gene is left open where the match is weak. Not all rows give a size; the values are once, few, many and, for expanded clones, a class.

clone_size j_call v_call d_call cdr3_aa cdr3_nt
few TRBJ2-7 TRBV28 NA CASRSGQRSYEQYF TGTGCCAGCAGGAGTGGACAGCGCTCCTACGAGCAGTACTTC
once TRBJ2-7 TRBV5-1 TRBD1 CASSLDVVGQGSTYEQYF TGCGCCAGCAGCTTGGATGTTGTGGGACAGGGTTCCACCTACGAGCAGTACTTC
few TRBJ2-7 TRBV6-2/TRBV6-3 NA CASSYPDYEQYF TGTGCCAGCAGTTACCCAGACTACGAGCAGTACTTC
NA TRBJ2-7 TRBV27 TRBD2 CASKRLAGTSSYEQYF TGTGCCAGCAAACGACTAGCGGGAACTAGCTCCTACGAGCAGTACTTC
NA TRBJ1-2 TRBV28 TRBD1 CAAQGVNYGYTF TGTGCCGCACAGGGGGTTAACTATGGCTACACCTTC
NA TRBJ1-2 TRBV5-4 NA CASTILGGAVGYTF TGTGCCAGCACCATTCTTGGGGGGGCTGTTGGCTACACCTTC
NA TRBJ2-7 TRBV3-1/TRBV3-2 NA CASSQDRGIDEQYF TGTGCCAGCAGCCAAGACAGGGGAATCGACGAGCAGTACTTC
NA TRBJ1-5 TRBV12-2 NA CASRFRDKNQPQHF TGTGCAAGTCGTTTCCGGGACAAAAATCAGCCCCAGCATTTT
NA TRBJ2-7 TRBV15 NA CATSRDIRRGSYEQYF TGTGCCACCAGCAGAGATATTAGGCGGGGTTCCTACGAGCAGTACTTC
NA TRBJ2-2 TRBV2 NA CASSFQGEAGELFF TGTGCCAGCAGTTTTCAGGGTGAGGCCGGGGAGCTGTTTTTT
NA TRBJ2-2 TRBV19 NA CASSDPSGVGANTGELFF TGTGCCAGTAGTGATCCTTCAGGGGTGGGGGCGAACACCGGGGAGCTGTTTTTT
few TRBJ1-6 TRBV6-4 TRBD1 CASILLGQGLNSPLHF TGTGCCAGCATTCTACTCGGACAGGGGTTGAATTCACCCCTCCACTTT
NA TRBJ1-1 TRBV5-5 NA CASSLPVSGLTEAFF TGTGCCAGCAGCCTGCCGGTCTCGGGGTTAACTGAAGCTTTCTTT
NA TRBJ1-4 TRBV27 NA CASSGGVSPKKLFF TGTGCCAGCAGTGGGGGCGTGAGTCCTAAAAAACTGTTTTTT
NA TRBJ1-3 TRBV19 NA CASSQDNSGNTIYF TGTGCCAGTAGTCAGGATAACTCTGGAAACACCATATATTTT
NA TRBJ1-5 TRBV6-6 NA CASSYGQYNQPQHF TGTGCCAGCAGTTACGGCCAGTATAATCAGCCCCAGCATTTT
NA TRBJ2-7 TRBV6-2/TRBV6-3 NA CASSSSFYEQYF TGTGCCAGCAGTTCTAGCTTCTACGAGCAGTACTTC
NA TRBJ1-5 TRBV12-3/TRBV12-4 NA CASRRYSNQPQHF TGTGCCAGCAGGCGATATAGCAATCAGCCCCAGCATTTT
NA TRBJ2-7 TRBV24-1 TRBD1 CATSRTGGIGEQYF TGTGCCACATCCAGGACAGGGGGCATTGGCGAGCAGTACTTC
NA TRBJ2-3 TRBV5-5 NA CASSLSGVVADTQYF TGTGCCAGCAGCTTATCAGGGGTAGTGGCAGATACGCAGTATTTT
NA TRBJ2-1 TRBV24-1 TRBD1 CATSDFGTGVNNEQFF TGTGCCACCAGTGATTTCGGGACAGGGGTCAACAATGAGCAGTTCTTC
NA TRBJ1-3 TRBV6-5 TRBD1 CASRTGAGNTIYF TGTGCCAGCAGAACAGGGGCTGGAAACACCATATATTTT